This TCR beta chain derives from a study of T cell changes during pregnancy in multiple sclerosis. Assay: immunoSEQ multiplex PCR; the TCRdb copy retains only in-frame clones and omits some. The table records approximately 35,000 clones, under 95% of them present only once. In germline, CDR1 is PRHDT, CDR2 FYEKMQ (reference sequence). Germline trimming cut 4 bases from V and 5 bases from J; bases unmatched to any gene: 6. This CDR3 has 14 residues. The sequence derives from a female donor in good health, enrolled as a control in a pregnancy study. Here the sequenced sample was CD4+ T cells from peripheral blood mononuclear cells, taken in the second trimester of pregnancy. The chain couples TRBV13 to TRBJ2-7; 9 bases line up with TRBD1. The CDR3 sequence: CASSSGQGIDEQYF. CDR3 DNA: TGTGCCAGCAGCTCGGGACAGGGTATCGACGAGCAGTACTTC.